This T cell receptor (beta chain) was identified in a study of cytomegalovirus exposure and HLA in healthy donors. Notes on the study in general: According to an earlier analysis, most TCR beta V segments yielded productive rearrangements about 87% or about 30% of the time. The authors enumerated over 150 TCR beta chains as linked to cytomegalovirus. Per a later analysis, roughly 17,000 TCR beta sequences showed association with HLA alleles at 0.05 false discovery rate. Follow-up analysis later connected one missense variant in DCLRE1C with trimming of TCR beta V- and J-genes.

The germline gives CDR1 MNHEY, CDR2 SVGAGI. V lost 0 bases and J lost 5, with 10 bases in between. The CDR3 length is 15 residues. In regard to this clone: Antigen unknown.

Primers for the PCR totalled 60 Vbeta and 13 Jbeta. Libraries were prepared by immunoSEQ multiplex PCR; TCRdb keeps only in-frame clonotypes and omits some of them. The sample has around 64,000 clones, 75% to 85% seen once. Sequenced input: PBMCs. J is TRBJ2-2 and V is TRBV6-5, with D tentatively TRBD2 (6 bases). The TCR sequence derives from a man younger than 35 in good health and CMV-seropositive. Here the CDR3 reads CASSYSGSGTGELFF. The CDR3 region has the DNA TGTGCCAGCAGTTACTCTGGCAGCGGGACCGGGGAGCTGTTTTTT.